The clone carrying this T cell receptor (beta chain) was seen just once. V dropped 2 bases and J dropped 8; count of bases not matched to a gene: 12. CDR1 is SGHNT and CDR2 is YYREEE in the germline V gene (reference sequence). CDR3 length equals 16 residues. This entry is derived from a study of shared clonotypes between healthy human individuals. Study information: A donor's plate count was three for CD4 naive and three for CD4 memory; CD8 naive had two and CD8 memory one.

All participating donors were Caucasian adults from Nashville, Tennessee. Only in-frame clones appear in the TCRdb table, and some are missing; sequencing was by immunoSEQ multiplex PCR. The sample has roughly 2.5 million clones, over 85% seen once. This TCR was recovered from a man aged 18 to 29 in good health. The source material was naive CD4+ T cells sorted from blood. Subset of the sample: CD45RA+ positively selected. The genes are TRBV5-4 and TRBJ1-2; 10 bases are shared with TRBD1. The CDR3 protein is CASSFSPGTGVRGYTF. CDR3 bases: TGTGCCAGCAGCTTCAGTCCCGGGACAGGGGTACGGGGCTACACCTTC.